These T cell receptor beta chains were read from a single sample in a study of shared clonotypes between healthy human individuals. Data came from immunoSEQ multiplex PCR; TCRdb stores just in-frame clones and leaves some out. The sample holds fewer than 400,000 clones, roughly 70% seen once. Specimen: memory CD4+ T cells sorted from blood. The source is a man younger than 45 in good health. Each CDR3 is given with its conserved first and last residue. D genes are given only for firm matches. Where a row states a size, it is once, few, many or the class of an expanded clone; other rows omit it.

V: TRBV2
size: .
J: TRBJ2-7
D: .
CDR3: CASSRRGTGDF
DNA: TGTGCCAGCAGTCGACGGGGAACGGGAGACTTC

V: TRBV4-1
size: .
J: TRBJ2-3
D: TRBD2
CDR3: CASLGRTTDTQYF
DNA: TGCGCCAGCCTCGGGAGGACCACAGATACGCAGTATTTT

V: TRBV6-1
size: .
J: TRBJ1-5
D: .
CDR3: CASSWSGGNQPQHF
DNA: TGTGCCAGCAGCTGGTCAGGGGGCAATCAGCCCCAGCATTTT

V: TRBV5-1
size: .
J: TRBJ2-2
D: TRBD2
CDR3: CASSFGLAGGDGTGELFF
DNA: TGCGCCAGCAGCTTCGGACTAGCGGGAGGAGATGGCACCGGGGAGCTGTTTTTT

V: TRBV6-6
size: .
J: TRBJ1-4
D: .
CDR3: CASRREGEKLFF
DNA: TGTGCCAGCAGGAGGGAGGGAGAAAAACTGTTTTTT

V: TRBV5-1
size: .
J: TRBJ2-7
D: TRBD2
CDR3: CASSPDPGLAGLQYF
DNA: TGCGCCAGCAGCCCGGATCCGGGACTAGCGGGCCTGCAGTACTTC

V: TRBV11-3
size: few
J: TRBJ2-1
D: .
CDR3: CASSFGGLPPNEQFF
DNA: TGTGCCAGCAGCTTTGGGGGATTACCCCCCAATGAGCAGTTCTTC

V: TRBV5-1
size: .
J: TRBJ2-5
D: TRBD2
CDR3: CASGGRGGKETQYF
DNA: TGCGCCAGCGGCGGTCGGGGGGGAAAAGAGACCCAGTACTTC

V: TRBV7-9
size: .
J: TRBJ2-1
D: TRBD1
CDR3: CASSPWTPLGTGVYNEQFF
DNA: TGTGCCAGCAGCCCTTGGACCCCCCTAGGGACAGGGGTCTACAATGAGCAGTTCTTC

V: TRBV14
size: .
J: TRBJ2-7
D: .
CDR3: CASSRGGAGEQYF
DNA: TGTGCCAGCAGCCGCGGAGGGGCGGGCGAGCAGTACTTC

V: TRBV2
size: few
J: TRBJ2-7
D: .
CDR3: CASSQQGYEQYF
DNA: TGTGCCAGCAGTCAACAGGGATACGAGCAGTACTTC

V: TRBV19
size: .
J: TRBJ2-2
D: .
CDR3: CASSILSGKLFF
DNA: TGTGCCAGTAGTATCCTAAGTGGAAAGCTGTTTTTT

V: TRBV5-8
size: .
J: TRBJ2-4
D: TRBD1
CDR3: CASSPRDRINIQYF
DNA: TGTGCCAGCAGCCCTCGGGACAGGATAAACATTCAGTACTTC

V: TRBV6-4
size: .
J: TRBJ2-7
D: .
CDR3: CASSPQPSSYEQYF
DNA: TGTGCCAGCAGTCCCCAACCGAGCTCCTACGAGCAGTACTTC

V: TRBV28
size: .
J: TRBJ2-5
D: .
CDR3: CASSSEQGPLQETQYF
DNA: TGTGCCAGCAGTTCGGAACAGGGTCCGCTACAAGAGACCCAGTACTTC

V: TRBV5-6
size: .
J: TRBJ2-4
D: TRBD2
CDR3: CASSFSLQREGKNIQYF
DNA: TGTGCCAGCAGCTTCTCCCTCCAGCGGGAGGGCAAAAACATTCAGTACTTC

V: TRBV5-1
size: few
J: TRBJ2-5
D: .
CDR3: CASSLETATQETQYF
DNA: TGCGCCAGCAGCTTGGAGACAGCAACGCAAGAGACCCAGTACTTC

V: TRBV7-2
size: many
J: TRBJ1-2
D: TRBD1
CDR3: CASSQGGSRTGHGYTF
DNA: TGTGCCAGCAGCCAAGGGGGGTCTCGGACAGGGCATGGCTACACCTTC

V: TRBV4-3
size: .
J: TRBJ2-1
D: .
CDR3: CASSPRGGGYNEQFF
DNA: TGCGCCAGCAGCCCTAGAGGGGGGGGCTACAATGAGCAGTTCTTC

V: TRBV7-9
size: .
J: TRBJ1-4
D: TRBD1
CDR3: CASSQGASGTNEKLFF
DNA: TGTGCCAGCAGCCAGGGGGCCAGTGGAACTAATGAAAAACTGTTTTTT

V: TRBV7-6
size: .
J: TRBJ2-3
D: .
CDR3: CASSQHLRVQYF
DNA: TGTGCCAGCAGCCAACACCTACGGGTGCAGTATTTT

V: TRBV18
size: few
J: TRBJ1-5
D: .
CDR3: CASSPEGNRQPQHF
DNA: TGTGCCAGCTCACCAGAGGGGAATAGGCAGCCCCAGCATTTT

V: TRBV7-2
size: .
J: TRBJ2-1
D: .
CDR3: CASSPTPGVHAEQFF
DNA: TGTGCCAGCAGCCCAACGCCGGGAGTTCATGCTGAGCAGTTCTTC

V: TRBV6-1
size: once
J: TRBJ1-1
D: .
CDR3: CASSEQNTEAFF
DNA: TGTGCCAGCAGTGAACAGAACACTGAAGCTTTCTTT

V: TRBV14
size: .
J: TRBJ2-3
D: TRBD2
CDR3: CASSQDISGSVYF
DNA: TGTGCCAGCAGCCAAGATATCAGCGGGAGCGTTTATTTT

V: TRBV4-3
size: few
J: TRBJ2-4
D: .
CDR3: CASRPTLGAGKNIQYF
DNA: TGCGCCAGCAGACCAACCCTGGGGGCAGGAAAAAACATTCAGTACTTC

V: TRBV5-1
size: .
J: TRBJ2-3
D: TRBD1
CDR3: CASSGQGTPDTQYF
DNA: TGCGCCAGCAGCGGACAGGGTACCCCAGATACGCAGTATTTT

V: TRBV5-6
size: .
J: TRBJ2-2
D: .
CDR3: CASSLTGLTGELFF
DNA: TGTGCCAGCAGCTTGACAGGATTAACCGGGGAGCTGTTTTTT

V: TRBV28
size: once
J: TRBJ2-3
D: TRBD2
CDR3: CASIEPGLADTDTQYF
DNA: TGTGCCAGCATCGAACCGGGACTAGCGGACACAGATACGCAGTATTTT

V: TRBV6-1
size: .
J: TRBJ2-1
D: .
CDR3: CASSGWTVRNEQFF
DNA: TGTGCCAGCAGTGGATGGACAGTTCGAAATGAGCAGTTCTTC

V: TRBV7-2
size: many
J: TRBJ2-1
D: TRBD1
CDR3: CASSFSTGIAFF
DNA: TGTGCCAGCAGCTTCTCGACAGGGATTGCGTTCTTC

V: TRBV14
size: once
J: TRBJ1-1
D: .
CDR3: CASRPLRENTEAFF
DNA: TGTGCCAGCAGACCCCTCAGGGAGAACACTGAAGCTTTCTTT

V: TRBV7-9
size: .
J: TRBJ2-7
D: .
CDR3: CASSLGGTYEQYF
DNA: TGTGCCAGCAGCTTAGGCGGGACCTACGAGCAGTACTTC

V: TRBV4-3
size: many
J: TRBJ1-1
D: .
CDR3: CASSQVPGGAVMNTEAFF
DNA: TGCGCCAGCAGCCAAGTTCCGGGGGGTGCGGTCATGAACACTGAAGCTTTCTTT

V: TRBV19
size: .
J: TRBJ2-4
D: TRBD2
CDR3: CASSILRTSGKNIQYF
DNA: TGTGCCAGTAGTATTCTCCGGACTAGCGGGAAAAACATTCAGTACTTC

V: TRBV29-1
size: once
J: TRBJ2-1
D: .
CDR3: CSANRAENEQFF
DNA: TGCAGCGCCAACCGCGCGGAAAATGAGCAGTTCTTC

V: TRBV27
size: .
J: TRBJ2-3
D: .
CDR3: CASSFGRGTDTQYF
DNA: TGTGCCAGCAGTTTTGGTAGGGGCACAGATACGCAGTATTTT

V: TRBV11-3
size: .
J: TRBJ2-5
D: TRBD2
CDR3: CASSSSGGEGETQYF
DNA: TGTGCCAGCAGCTCTAGCGGAGGGGAGGGAGAGACCCAGTACTTC

V: TRBV10-2
size: .
J: TRBJ1-4
D: .
CDR3: CASSESTGRGANEKLFF
DNA: TGCGCCAGCAGTGAGTCGACGGGACGGGGGGCGAATGAAAAACTGTTTTTT

V: TRBV7-6
size: .
J: TRBJ2-5
D: TRBD1
CDR3: CASSAGQGETQYF
DNA: TGTGCCAGCAGCGCGGGACAGGGGGAGACCCAGTACTTC

V: TRBV28
size: .
J: TRBJ1-5
D: .
CDR3: CASRLTGRNQPQHF
DNA: TGTGCCAGCAGACTTACGGGTAGAAATCAGCCCCAGCATTTT

V: TRBV28
size: .
J: TRBJ1-5
D: TRBD1
CDR3: CASSPPPGQVNQPQHF
DNA: TGTGCCAGCAGCCCACCCCCGGGACAGGTAAATCAGCCCCAGCATTTT

V: TRBV2
size: .
J: TRBJ2-5
D: .
CDR3: CASSETGVSETQYF
DNA: TGTGCCAGCAGTGAAACGGGAGTATCAGAGACCCAGTACTTC